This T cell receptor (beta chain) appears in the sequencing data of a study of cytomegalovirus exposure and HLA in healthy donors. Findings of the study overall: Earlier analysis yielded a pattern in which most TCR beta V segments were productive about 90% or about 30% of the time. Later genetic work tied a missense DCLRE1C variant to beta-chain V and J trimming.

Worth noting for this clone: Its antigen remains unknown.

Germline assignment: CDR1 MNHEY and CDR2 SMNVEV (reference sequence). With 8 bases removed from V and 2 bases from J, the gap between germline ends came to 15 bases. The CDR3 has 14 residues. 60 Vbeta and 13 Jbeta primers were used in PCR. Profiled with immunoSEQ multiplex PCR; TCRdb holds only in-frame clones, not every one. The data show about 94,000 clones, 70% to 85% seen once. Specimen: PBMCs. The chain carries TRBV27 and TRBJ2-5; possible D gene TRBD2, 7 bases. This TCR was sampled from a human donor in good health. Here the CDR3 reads CASPEGGLQETQYF. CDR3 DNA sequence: TGTGCCAGCCCCGAGGGGGGGTTACAAGAGACCCAGTACTTC.